The T cell receptor (beta chain) under discussion was sequenced for a study of cytomegalovirus exposure and HLA in healthy donors. Findings and limits, study-wide: TCR beta V- and J-gene trimming was later associated with a missense DCLRE1C variant. It was reported in a later analysis that an Asian-associated ancestry cluster showed fewer N-insertions than the 666-donor mean. Most TCR sequences proved rare, with some public TCRs found in many donors.

V lost 0 bases to trimming and J lost 4 bases, with 19 bases between them. The V gene's germline CDR1 is SGDLS and CDR2 YYNGEE. This CDR3 contains 17 residues. The PCR contained 60 Vbeta and 13 Jbeta primers. Authors' analysis steps: Unique TCR beta chains numbered around 80 million in a later analysis, with around 10 million shared. Measured with immunoSEQ multiplex PCR; TCRdb has only the in-frame clones, and not every one. Clonal size and the V and J genes are those of that table, whereas D and trimming came from the DNA. Counted here are about 110,000 clones, 65% to 80% occurring once; the ten biggest clones make up 5% to 7%. Concerning this clone itself: Its antigen remains unknown.

The sequenced sample was PBMCs. This receptor was identified in a woman aged 45 to 65 in good health and CMV-seropositive. This chain joins TRBV9 and TRBJ1-2, with unresolved D. CDR3 sequence (DNA): TGTGCCAGCAGCGTAGGTGGGCAGTGGGGAGGATTCTATGGCTACACCTTC. Its translation is CASSVGGQWGGFYGYTF.